The 15 T cell receptor beta chains reported below all come from one sample, sequenced in a study of blood T cells in healthy people across ages. A second about 6 to 12 cycle PCR used barcoded and J-beta primers. Each CDR3 protein is one row after TCRdb ran MiXCR on the 5' RACE reads. Of some 1.1 million distinct CDR3 sequences in the sample, under 40% are singletons; the top ten hold 13%. Source material: blood. The receptor set was obtained from a man between 18 and 29 years old in good health.

The genes are TRBV3-1 and TRBJ2-1; D ambiguous. Germline assignment: CDR1 LGHDT and CDR2 YNNKEL (reference sequence). Trimming left V 4 bases short and J 10 bases short, with 14 bases between. CDR3 length: 13 amino acids. CDR3 loop: CASSRNRGKEQFF. The DNA for the CDR3 is TGTGCCAGCAGCCGGAACCGAGGAAAGGAGCAGTTCTTC.

This clonotype came up a few times. This chain uses TRBV20-1 with TRBJ2-7; tentatively, D is TRBD1 (6 bases). Germline V gives CDR1 DFQATT, CDR2 SNEGSKA (reference sequence). CDR3 length: 13 amino acids. Trimming shortened V by 3 bases and J by 2 bases, and 11 bases separated the two germline ends. CDR3 sequence reads: CSARGTSTYEQYF. CDR3 bases: TGCAGTGCTAGGGGGACAAGTACCTACGAGCAGTACTTC.

This chain uses TRBV5-6 with TRBJ2-1, with 7 bases that match TRBD2. The length of the CDR3 is 14 residues. The germline V gene has CDR1 SGHDT and CDR2 YYEEEE. The ends lost 3 bases at V and 7 bases at J; junction bases unmatched: 7. The CDR3 region has the DNA TGTGCCAGCAGCTCCGGACTAGTGAGGAATGAGCAGTTCTTC. This translates into CASSSGLVRNEQFF.

The chain combines TRBV5-6 with TRBJ2-4; D remains unclear. This CDR3 is built from 14 residues. Germline lookup yields CDR1 SGHDT and CDR2 YYEEEE. The V and J ends lost 1 base and 4 bases respectively, with 9 bases between them. This CDR3 is CASSLRTPKNIQYF. CDR3 nucleotides: TGTGCCAGCAGCTTGCGAACACCTAAAAACATTCAGTACTTC.

The rearrangement uses TRBV29-1 and TRBJ2-1; 9 bases line up with TRBD1. The CDR3 is 18 residues long. Trimming at V came to 2 bases and at J to 0 bases, leaving 11 bases not matched to a gene. Germline CDR1 reads SQVTM; CDR2 reads ANQGSEA. The CDR3 spells CSVERWTGATSSYNEQFF. Written as DNA, the CDR3 is TGCAGCGTTGAACGATGGACAGGGGCCACAAGCTCCTACAATGAGCAGTTCTTC.

J is TRBJ1-2 and V is TRBV4-3, with 10 nucleotides matching TRBD1. Trimming took 0 bases from V and 11 from J; bases not matched to a gene: 3. The V gene's germline CDR1 is LGHNA and CDR2 YSLEER. CDR3 length: 13 residues. The DNA for the CDR3 is TGCGCCAGCAGCCAAGAGGACAGGGGGACGTACACCTTC. Translated, it gives CASSQEDRGTYTF.

This clonotype was seen ten or more times. The V gene is TRBV4-3, the J gene TRBJ2-3, with D maybe TRBD2 (6 bases). The CDR3 contains 14 residues. Germline V lookup: CDR1 LGHNA, CDR2 YSLEER. V was pared by 1 base and J by 1 base, with 6 bases between. The CDR3 region has the DNA TGCGCCAGCAGCCAAGCGGGGGGCACAGATACGCAGTATTTT. Its translation: CASSQAGGTDTQYF.

The rearrangement uses TRBV7-8 and TRBJ1-2; no clear D gene. Trimming removed 8 bases from V and 5 bases from J, with 15 bases in between. Germline V CDR1 and CDR2: SGHVS, FQNEAQ. This CDR3 is built from 13 residues. The CDR3 spells CASGQEDVYGYTF. CDR3 DNA: TGTGCCAGCGGGCAGGAAGACGTATATGGCTACACCTTC.

The chain combines TRBV12-3 or TRBV12-4 with TRBJ2-1, with 7 bases fitting TRBD1. The CDR3 contains 14 residues. The V segment lost 2 bases and the J segment 4 bases; nucleotides outside the gene matches: 2. The CDR3 DNA follows: TGTGCCAGCAGTTTAACGGGACAGTACAATGAGCAGTTCTTC. Translating gives CASSLTGQYNEQFF.

The sample holds one count of this clonotype. DNA for the CDR3: TGTGCCAGCAGCCGCACAGGGGGCAGCGATGGCTACACCTTC. It yields the protein CASSRTGGSDGYTF. The V gene is TRBV7-3, the J gene TRBJ1-2; 9 nucleotides agree with TRBD1. V lost 5 bases and J lost 6; bases outside the gene matches: 7. The CDR3 contains 14 residues. Germline values: CDR1 SGHTA, CDR2 FQGTGA. Using reference TRBV7-3 and TRBJ1-2 for the parts outside the CDR3, the full variable domain is GAGVSQTPSNKVTEKGKYVELRCDPISGHTALYWYRQSLGQGPEFLIYFQGTGAADDSGLPNDRFFAVRPEGSVSTLKIQRTERGDSAVYLCASSRTGGSDGYTFGSGTRLTVV.

The V and J genes are TRBV4-3 and TRBJ1-6; D gene uncertain. CDR3 length equals 16 residues. The V gene's germline CDR1 is LGHNA and CDR2 YSLEER. V lost 0 bases and J 7 bases, leaving 13 bases between the germline ends. The CDR3 DNA reads TGCGCCAGCAGCCAAGATGAGAGAGGTGGGAATTCACCCCTCCACTTT. Translated: CASSQDERGGNSPLHF.

V is TRBV19 and J is TRBJ2-7, with 10 bases that match TRBD2. The J call may be mistaken, given a closer DNA end match to TRBJ2-5. The CDR3 extends over 17 amino acids. Germline CDR1 and CDR2: LNHDA and SQIVND (reference sequence). The CDR3: CATSTRVTSGVKETQYF. Written as DNA, the CDR3 is TGTGCCACCTCAACTAGGGTCACTAGCGGGGTGAAGGAGACCCAGTACTTC.

This clonotype was counted between two and nine times. The chain employs TRBV6-4 and TRBJ1-1; D ambiguous. The V gene lost 7 bases and the J gene lost 6 bases, with 9 bases spanning the gap. Germline-derived CDR1 and CDR2 are MRHNA and SNTAGT. The CDR3 is 11 amino acids. CDR3 DNA: TGTGCCAGCAATGTGGACTCTGAAGCTTTCTTT. It encodes CASNVDSEAFF.

This clonotype was seen more than once but under ten times. The chain recombines TRBV20-1 with TRBJ2-5, with 10 bases aligning to TRBD2. This CDR3 has 15 residues. The V gene's germline CDR1 is DFQATT and CDR2 SNEGSKA (reference sequence). The trim removed 5 bases at V and 0 bases at J, leaving 6 bases unmatched. The CDR3 DNA reads TGCAGTGCTGGAACTAGCGGGACCAACCAAGAGACCCAGTACTTC. Its protein is CSAGTSGTNQETQYF.

This clonotype was counted a few times. The rearrangement uses TRBV20-1 and TRBJ1-2; D is unclear. Trimming took 1 base from V and 3 from J, leaving 15 bases between them. CDR3 length: 15 amino acids. Germline values: CDR1 DFQATT, CDR2 SNEGSKA (reference sequence). The CDR3 nucleotides read TGCAGTGCTAGAGGTCAGTCGGCTAACTACTATGGCTACACCTTC. Translating gives CSARGQSANYYGYTF.